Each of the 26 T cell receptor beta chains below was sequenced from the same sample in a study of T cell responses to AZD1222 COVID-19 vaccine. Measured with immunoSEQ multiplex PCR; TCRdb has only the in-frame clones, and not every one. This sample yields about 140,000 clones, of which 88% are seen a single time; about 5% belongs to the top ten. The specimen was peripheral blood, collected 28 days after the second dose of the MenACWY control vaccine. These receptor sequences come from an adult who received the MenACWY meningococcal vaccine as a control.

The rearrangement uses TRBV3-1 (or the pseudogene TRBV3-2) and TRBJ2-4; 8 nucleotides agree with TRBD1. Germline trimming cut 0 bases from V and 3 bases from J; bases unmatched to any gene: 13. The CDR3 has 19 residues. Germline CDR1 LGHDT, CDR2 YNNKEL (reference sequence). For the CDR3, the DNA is TGTGCCAGCAGCCAAGATCTTAGTCAGGGGGCACGGATCAAAAACATTCAGTACTTC. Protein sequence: CASSQDLSQGARIKNIQYF.

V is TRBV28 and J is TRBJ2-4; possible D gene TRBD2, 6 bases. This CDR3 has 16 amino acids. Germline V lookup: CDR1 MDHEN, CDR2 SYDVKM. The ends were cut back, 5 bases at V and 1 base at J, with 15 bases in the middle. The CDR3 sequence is CASSLPYSGAKNIQYF. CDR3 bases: TGTGCCAGCAGTCTTCCCTATAGCGGTGCCAAAAACATTCAGTACTTC.

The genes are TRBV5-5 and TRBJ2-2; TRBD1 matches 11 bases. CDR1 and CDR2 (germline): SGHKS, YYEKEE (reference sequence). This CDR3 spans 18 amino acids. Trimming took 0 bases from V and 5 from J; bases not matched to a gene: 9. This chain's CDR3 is CASSLVFHGTGGTGELFF. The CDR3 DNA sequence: TGTGCCAGCAGCTTGGTCTTCCACGGGACAGGGGGTACCGGGGAGCTGTTTTTT.

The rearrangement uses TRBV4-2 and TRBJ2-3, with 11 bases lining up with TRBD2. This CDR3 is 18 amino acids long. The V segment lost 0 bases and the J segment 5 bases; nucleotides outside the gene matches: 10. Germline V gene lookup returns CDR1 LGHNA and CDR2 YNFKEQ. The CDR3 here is CASSQEKGSGRALDTQYF. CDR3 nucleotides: TGTGCCAGCAGCCAAGAAAAAGGTAGCGGGAGGGCTTTAGATACGCAGTATTTT.

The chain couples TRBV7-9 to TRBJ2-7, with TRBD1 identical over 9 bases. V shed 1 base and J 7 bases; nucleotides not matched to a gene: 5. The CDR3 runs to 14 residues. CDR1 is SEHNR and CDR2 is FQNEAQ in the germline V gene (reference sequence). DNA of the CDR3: TGTGCCAGCAGCTTAGAACAGGGGGCTTGGGAGCAGTACTTC. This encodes CASSLEQGAWEQYF. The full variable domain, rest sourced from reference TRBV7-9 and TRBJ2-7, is DTGVSQNPRHKITKRGQNVTFRCDPISEHNRLYWYRQTLGQGPEFLTYFQNEAQLEKSRLLSDRFSAERPKGSFSTLEIQRTEQGDSAMYLCASSLEQGAWEQYFGPGTRLTVT.

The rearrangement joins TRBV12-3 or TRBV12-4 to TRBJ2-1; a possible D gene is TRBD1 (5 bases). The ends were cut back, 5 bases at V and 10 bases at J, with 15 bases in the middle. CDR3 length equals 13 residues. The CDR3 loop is CASSRGAVGEQFF. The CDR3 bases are TGTGCCAGCAGTAGGGGCGCAGTCGGGGAGCAGTTCTTC.

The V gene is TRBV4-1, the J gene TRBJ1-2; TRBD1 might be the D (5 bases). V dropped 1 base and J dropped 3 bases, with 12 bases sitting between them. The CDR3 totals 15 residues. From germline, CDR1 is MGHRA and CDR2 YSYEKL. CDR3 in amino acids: CASSQVGEYYYGYTF. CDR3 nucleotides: TGCGCCAGCAGCCAAGTGGGGGAATACTACTATGGCTACACCTTC.

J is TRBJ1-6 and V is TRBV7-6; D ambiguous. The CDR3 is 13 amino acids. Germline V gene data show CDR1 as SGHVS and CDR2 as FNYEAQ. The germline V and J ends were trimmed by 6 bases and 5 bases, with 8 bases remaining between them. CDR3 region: CASRAGDNSPLHF. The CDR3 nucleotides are TGTGCCAGCAGGGCGGGAGATAATTCACCCCTCCACTTT.

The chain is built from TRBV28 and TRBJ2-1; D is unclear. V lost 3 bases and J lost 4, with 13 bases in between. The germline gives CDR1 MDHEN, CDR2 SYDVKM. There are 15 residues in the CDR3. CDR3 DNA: TGTGCCAGCAGTTTTCGGCGGAGACGGTACAATGAGCAGTTCTTC. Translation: CASSFRRRRYNEQFF.

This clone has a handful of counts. CDR3 sequence: CSAKGYGYTF. The CDR3 DNA follows: TGCAGTGCTAAAGGGTATGGCTACACCTTC. The chain couples TRBV20-1 to TRBJ1-2; D unclear. Trimming left V 4 bases short and J 5 bases short, with 5 bases between. This CDR3 comprises 10 residues. Germline V CDR1 and CDR2: DFQATT, SNEGSKA (reference sequence).

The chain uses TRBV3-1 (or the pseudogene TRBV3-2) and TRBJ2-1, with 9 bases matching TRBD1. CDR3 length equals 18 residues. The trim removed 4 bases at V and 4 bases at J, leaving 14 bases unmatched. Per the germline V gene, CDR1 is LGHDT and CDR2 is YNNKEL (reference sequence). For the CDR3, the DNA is TGTGCCAGCAGCCTCCTGCCGGGACAGGGAGGACCTTACAATGAGCAGTTCTTC. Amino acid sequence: CASSLLPGQGGPYNEQFF.

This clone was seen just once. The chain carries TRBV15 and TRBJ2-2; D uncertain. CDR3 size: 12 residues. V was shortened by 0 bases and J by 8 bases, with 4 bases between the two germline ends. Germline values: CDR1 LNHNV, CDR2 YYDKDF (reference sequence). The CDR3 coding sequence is TGTGCCACCAGCAGAGATTGGGGGGAGCTGTTTTTT. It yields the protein CATSRDWGELFF.

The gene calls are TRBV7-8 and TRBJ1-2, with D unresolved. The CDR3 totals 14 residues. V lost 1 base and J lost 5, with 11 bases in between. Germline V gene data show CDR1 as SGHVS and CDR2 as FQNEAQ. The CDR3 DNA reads TGTGCCAGCAGCTTAGACCGGAGGGCTTATGGCTACACCTTC. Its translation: CASSLDRRAYGYTF.

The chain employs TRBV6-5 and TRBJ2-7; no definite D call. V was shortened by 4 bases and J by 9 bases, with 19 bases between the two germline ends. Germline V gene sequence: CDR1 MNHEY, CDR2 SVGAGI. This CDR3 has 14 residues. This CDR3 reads CASSSRHPSGAQYF. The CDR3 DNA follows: TGTGCCAGCAGTTCTCGACACCCGAGTGGAGCGCAGTACTTC.

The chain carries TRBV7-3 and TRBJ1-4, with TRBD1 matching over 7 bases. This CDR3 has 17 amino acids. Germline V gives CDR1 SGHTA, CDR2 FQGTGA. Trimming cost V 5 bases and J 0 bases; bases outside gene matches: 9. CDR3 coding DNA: TGTGCCAGCAGCAAGACGGGACAGAAAGCAACTAATGAAAAACTGTTTTTT. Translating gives CASSKTGQKATNEKLFF. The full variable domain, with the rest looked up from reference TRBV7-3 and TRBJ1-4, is GAGVSQTPSNKVTEKGKYVELRCDPISGHTALYWYRQSLGQGPEFLIYFQGTGAADDSGLPNDRFFAVRPEGSVSTLKIQRTERGDSAVYLCASSKTGQKATNEKLFFGSGTQLSVL.

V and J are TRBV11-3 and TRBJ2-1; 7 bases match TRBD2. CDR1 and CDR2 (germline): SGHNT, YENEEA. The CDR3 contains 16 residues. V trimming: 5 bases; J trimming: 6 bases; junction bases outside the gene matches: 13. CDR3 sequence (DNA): TGTGCCAGCAGCCCTAAAGCGGGGAGGATTTCCAATGAGCAGTTCTTC. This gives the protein CASSPKAGRISNEQFF.

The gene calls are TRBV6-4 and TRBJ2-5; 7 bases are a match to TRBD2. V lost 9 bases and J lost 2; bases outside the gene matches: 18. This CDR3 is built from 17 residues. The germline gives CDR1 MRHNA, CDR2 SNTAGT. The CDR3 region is CASGVGGYNPSQETQYF. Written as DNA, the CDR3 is TGTGCCAGTGGGGTGGGAGGGTACAATCCGTCTCAAGAGACCCAGTACTTC.

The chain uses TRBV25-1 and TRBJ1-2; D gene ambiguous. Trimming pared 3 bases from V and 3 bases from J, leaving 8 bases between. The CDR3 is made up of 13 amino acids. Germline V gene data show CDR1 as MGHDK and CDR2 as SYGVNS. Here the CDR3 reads CASSDGGYYGYTF. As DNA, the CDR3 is TGTGCCAGCAGTGATGGCGGATACTATGGCTACACCTTC.

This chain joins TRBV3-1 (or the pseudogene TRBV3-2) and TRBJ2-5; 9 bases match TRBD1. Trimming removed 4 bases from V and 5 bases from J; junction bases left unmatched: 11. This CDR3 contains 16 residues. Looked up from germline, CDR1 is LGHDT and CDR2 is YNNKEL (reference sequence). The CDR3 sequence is CASSRARDRVGETQYF. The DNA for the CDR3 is TGTGCCAGCAGCCGGGCCCGGGACAGGGTAGGCGAGACCCAGTACTTC.

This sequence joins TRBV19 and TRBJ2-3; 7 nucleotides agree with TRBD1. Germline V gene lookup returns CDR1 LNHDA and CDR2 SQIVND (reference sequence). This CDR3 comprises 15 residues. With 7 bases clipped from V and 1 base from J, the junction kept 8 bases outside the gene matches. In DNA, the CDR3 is TGTGCCAGTAAAATAGGGGGCGTAGGCACAGATACGCAGTATTTT. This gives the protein CASKIGGVGTDTQYF.

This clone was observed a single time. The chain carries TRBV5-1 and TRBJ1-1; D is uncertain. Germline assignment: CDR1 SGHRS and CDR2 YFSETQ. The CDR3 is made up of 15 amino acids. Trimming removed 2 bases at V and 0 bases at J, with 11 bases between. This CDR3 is CASSFSGEMNTEAFF. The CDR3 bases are TGCGCCAGCAGCTTCTCTGGGGAGATGAACACTGAAGCTTTCTTT.

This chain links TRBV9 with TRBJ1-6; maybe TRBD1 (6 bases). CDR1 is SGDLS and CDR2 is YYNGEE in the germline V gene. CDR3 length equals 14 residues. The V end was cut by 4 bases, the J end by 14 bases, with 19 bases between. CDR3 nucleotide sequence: TGTGCCAGCAGCCCCGGACAGAGCCAGGCGGCCCTCCACTTT. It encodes CASSPGQSQAALHF.

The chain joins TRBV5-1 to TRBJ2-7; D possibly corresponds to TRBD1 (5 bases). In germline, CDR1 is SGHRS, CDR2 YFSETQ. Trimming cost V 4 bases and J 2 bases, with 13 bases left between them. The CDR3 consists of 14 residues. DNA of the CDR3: TGCGCCAGCAGCCTATCGACAGCTACCTACGAGCAGTACTTC. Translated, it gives CASSLSTATYEQYF.

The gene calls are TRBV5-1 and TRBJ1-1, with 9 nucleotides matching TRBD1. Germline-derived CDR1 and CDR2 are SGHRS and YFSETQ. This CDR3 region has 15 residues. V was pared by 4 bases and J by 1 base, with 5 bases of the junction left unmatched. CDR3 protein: CASSTRTGENTEAFF. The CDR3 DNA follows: TGCGCCAGCAGCACCCGGACAGGGGAGAACACTGAAGCTTTCTTT.

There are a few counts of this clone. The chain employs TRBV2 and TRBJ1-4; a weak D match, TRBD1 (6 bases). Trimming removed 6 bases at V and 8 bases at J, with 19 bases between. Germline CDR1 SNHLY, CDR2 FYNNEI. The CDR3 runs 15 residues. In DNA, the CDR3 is TGTGCCAGCAGCCGATTTTCAGGGGCTCAGGAAAAACTGTTTTTT. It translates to CASSRFSGAQEKLFF.

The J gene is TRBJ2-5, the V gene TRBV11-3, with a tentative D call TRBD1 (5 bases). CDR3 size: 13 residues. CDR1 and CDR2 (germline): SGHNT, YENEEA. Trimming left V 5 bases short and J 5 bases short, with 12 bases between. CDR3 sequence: CASSLQGRETQYF. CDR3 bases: TGTGCCAGCAGCCTCCAGGGTCGGGAGACCCAGTACTTC. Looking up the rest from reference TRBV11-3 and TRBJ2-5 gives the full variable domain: EAGVVQSPRYKIIEKKQPVAFWCNPISGHNTLYWYLQNLGQGPELLIRYENEEAVDDSQLPKDRFSAERLKGVDSTLKIQPAELGDSAVYLCASSLQGRETQYFGPGTRLLVL.